The 20 T cell receptor beta chains in this list originate from one sample, sequenced in a study of shared clonotypes between healthy human individuals. The data were produced by immunoSEQ multiplex PCR, yet TCRdb's version contains in-frame clones alone and is incomplete. The sample holds about 700,000 clones; roughly 94% are singletons and the top ten take about 24%. Terminally differentiated effector memory CD45RA+ cells were excluded by CCR7 positive selection of CD45RO-negative cells. Material: naive CD8+ T cells sorted from blood. The receptors were sampled from a man aged 25-45 years in good health.

CDR3 in amino acids: CSARDVSSYEQYF. CDR3 sequence (DNA): TGCAGCGCGCGGGACGTGAGCTCCTACGAGCAGTACTTC. J is TRBJ2-7 and V is TRBV29-1, with D perhaps TRBD2 (6 bases). Germline V gene data show CDR1 as SQVTM and CDR2 as ANQGSEA. CDR3 length: 13 residues. V lost 7 bases, J lost 0 bases, and 13 bases lay in between.

The chain recombines TRBV15 with TRBJ2-6; no firm D call. CDR3 length: 16 residues. Trimming cost V 2 bases and J 2 bases, with 10 bases left between them. The V gene's germline CDR1 is LNHNV and CDR2 YYDKDF (reference sequence). The CDR3 coding sequence is TGTGCCACCAGCAGAACTCCTCTGACTGGGGCCAACGTCCTGACTTTC. It yields the protein CATSRTPLTGANVLTF.

The rearrangement links TRBV28 to TRBJ2-1; TRBD2 agrees at 8 bases. V was clipped by 5 bases and J by 4 bases; unmatched bases: 7. The CDR3 is 15 amino acids. Looked up from germline, CDR1 is MDHEN and CDR2 is SYDVKM. DNA of the CDR3: TGTGCCAGCAGTCAACTAGCGGCCCCGTACAATGAGCAGTTCTTC. Translated: CASSQLAAPYNEQFF.

The CDR3 is CASSRTGNTGELFF. Here the CDR3 DNA reads TGTGCCAGCAGCCGAACAGGGAACACCGGGGAGCTGTTTTTT. The chain couples TRBV27 to TRBJ2-2; weak D call: TRBD1 (5 bases). Germline CDR1 reads MNHEY; CDR2 reads SMNVEV (reference sequence). The CDR3 is made up of 14 amino acids. Trimming took 6 bases from V and 1 from J, leaving 9 bases between them.

About this clone: One end of the junction is discordant with germline, which a read error may explain. This rearrangement joins TRBV7-8 to TRBJ2-1; TRBD2 agrees at 7 bases. There are 19 residues in the CDR3. The germline CDR1 and CDR2 sequences are SGHVS and FQNEAQ. The CDR3 reads CASSFRPTGDYPSHNEQFF. The CDR3 DNA reads as TGTGCCAGCAGCTTTCGACCTACGGGGGACTACCCCTCCCACAATGAGCAGTTCTTC.

The V and J genes are TRBV18 and TRBJ2-2; 7 bases match TRBD1. The CDR3 runs 14 residues. The V segment lost 4 bases and the J segment 3 bases; nucleotides outside the gene matches: 2. Per the germline V gene, CDR1 is KGHSH and CDR2 is LQKENI. CDR3 protein: CASSHRGDTGELFF. DNA of the CDR3: TGTGCCAGCTCACACAGGGGTGACACCGGGGAGCTGTTTTTT.

V usage is TRBV28 and J usage is TRBJ2-7, with 8 bases fitting TRBD2. Trimming cost V 5 bases and J 4 bases; bases outside gene matches: 7. CDR1 and CDR2 (germline): MDHEN, SYDVKM. The CDR3 extends over 14 amino acids. DNA of the CDR3: TGTGCCAGCAGTCCCCGCGGGGGGAGATACGAGCAGTACTTC. Translating gives CASSPRGGRYEQYF. The full variable domain, completed using reference TRBV28 and TRBJ2-7, is DVKVTQSSRYLVKRTGEKVFLECVQDMDHENMFWYRQDPGLGLRLIYFSYDVKMKEKGDIPEGYSVSREKKERFSLILESASTNQTSMYLCASSPRGGRYEQYFGPGTRLTVT.

This rearrangement joins TRBV13 to TRBJ2-7; D not certain. Germline CDR1 and CDR2: PRHDT and FYEKMQ (reference sequence). This CDR3 region has 16 residues. The ends were cut back, 5 bases at V and 0 bases at J, with 17 bases in the middle. In nucleotides, the CDR3 is TGTGCCAGCAGCCCACCAAGAGCGAGAAGCTCCTACGAGCAGTACTTC. This translates into CASSPPRARSSYEQYF.

The chain couples TRBV4-1 to TRBJ2-2; D gene ambiguous. V lost 4 bases to trimming and J lost 9 bases, with 18 bases between them. CDR3 length: 15 residues. CDR1 MGHRA and CDR2 YSYEKL come from the germline V gene. The CDR3 nucleotides are TGCGCCAGCAGCCTTCCGGTCCCCTCATTCCGGGAGCTGTTTTTT. Its translation: CASSLPVPSFRELFF.

This chain uses TRBV28 with TRBJ1-5; unclear D gene. V was shortened by 3 bases and J by 6 bases, with 12 bases between the two germline ends. The CDR3 runs to 14 residues. Germline lookup yields CDR1 MDHEN and CDR2 SYDVKM. The CDR3: CASSLSGQGQPQHF. DNA of the CDR3: TGTGCCAGCAGTTTGTCGGGTCAAGGTCAGCCCCAGCATTTT.

The chain combines TRBV9 with TRBJ2-1; possibly TRBD2 for D (5 bases). CDR3 length equals 14 residues. Trimming left V 4 bases short and J 6 bases short, with 14 bases between. The V gene's germline CDR1 is SGDLS and CDR2 YYNGEE. CDR3 in DNA: TGTGCCAGCAGCCTAGGGCGAGGGATCAATGAGCAGTTCTTC. Residues: CASSLGRGINEQFF.

The gene calls are TRBV2 and TRBJ2-2; D remains unclear. Deletions cut 7 bases from V and 6 bases from J, with 6 bases between. Germline V lookup: CDR1 SNHLY, CDR2 FYNNEI. The CDR3 consists of 11 residues. The DNA of the CDR3 is TGTGCCAGCATTGGGCCCGGGGAGCTGTTTTTT. Amino acids: CASIGPGELFF.

This clone was counted once. The genes are TRBV27 and TRBJ2-7, with TRBD1 matching 12 bases. Germline CDR1 reads MNHEY; CDR2 reads SMNVEV (reference sequence). This CDR3 region has 16 residues. V shed 5 bases and J 2 bases; nucleotides not matched to a gene: 7. CDR3 loop: CASSLLGQGAAYEQYF. Here the CDR3 DNA reads TGTGCCAGCAGTCTATTGGGACAGGGGGCAGCCTACGAGCAGTACTTC.

The rearrangement uses TRBV9 and TRBJ2-7; tentative D call: TRBD1 (5 bases). The germline V gene has CDR1 SGDLS and CDR2 YYNGEE. The CDR3 sequence is 14 residues long. V dropped 2 bases and J dropped 4 bases, with 13 bases sitting between them. In DNA form, the CDR3 reads TGTGCCAGCAGCGTCGGCACAGGTCTTTACGAGCAGTACTTC. Its translation is CASSVGTGLYEQYF.

The chain uses TRBV19 and TRBJ2-7; the match to TRBD2 covers 7 bases. This CDR3 spans 13 amino acids. The trim removed 7 bases at V and 5 bases at J, leaving 8 bases unmatched. Germline lookup yields CDR1 LNHDA and CDR2 SQIVND (reference sequence). CDR3 sequence: CASTMGGSNEQYF. The CDR3 DNA sequence: TGTGCCAGTACCATGGGGGGGTCAAACGAGCAGTACTTC.

The V call is TRBV4-2, the J call TRBJ2-7; D call uncertain. CDR3 length equals 15 residues. Germline CDR1 and CDR2: LGHNA and YNFKEQ. The V end was cut by 0 bases, the J end by 2 bases, with 11 bases between. CDR3 sequence: CASSQEGSDTYEQYF. The DNA for the CDR3 is TGTGCCAGCAGCCAAGAGGGGTCAGACACCTACGAGCAGTACTTC.

The chain uses TRBV7-9 and TRBJ2-7, with TRBD1 identical over 8 bases. Per germline, CDR1 SEHNR and CDR2 FQNEAQ (reference sequence). The CDR3 runs 14 residues. After removal of 0 bases from V and 3 bases from J, the junction contained 1 base not matched to a gene. The CDR3 sequence is CASSLADRVYEQYF. CDR3 DNA: TGTGCCAGCAGCTTAGCGGACAGGGTCTACGAGCAGTACTTC.

The chain is built from TRBV4-3 and TRBJ2-7, with a weak D call TRBD2 (5 bases). Germline CDR1 and CDR2: LGHNA and YSLEER. The CDR3 runs 13 residues. Trimming removed 4 bases from V and 0 bases from J, with 7 bases in between. CDR3 in amino acids: CASSPSRSYEQYF. Written as DNA, the CDR3 is TGCGCCAGCAGCCCTAGCCGCTCCTACGAGCAGTACTTC.

J is TRBJ2-1 and V is TRBV29-1; TRBD2 agrees at 11 bases. V dropped 4 bases and J dropped 8; count of bases not matched to a gene: 4. CDR3 length: 13 residues. Germline V gives CDR1 SQVTM, CDR2 ANQGSEA. The CDR3 DNA follows: TGCAGCGTTGTCACTAGCGGGAGTTATGAGCAGTTCTTC. This encodes CSVVTSGSYEQFF.

The chain joins TRBV27 to TRBJ2-7, with D possibly being TRBD1 (5 bases). Germline V gives CDR1 MNHEY, CDR2 SMNVEV (reference sequence). V was shortened by 3 bases and J by 5 bases, with 8 bases between the two germline ends. The length of the CDR3 is 12 residues. This CDR3 reads CASSFSGNEQYF. The CDR3 coding sequence is TGTGCCAGCAGTTTTTCAGGGAACGAGCAGTACTTC.